Included here is one T cell receptor beta chain sequence, with context. Its specificity is unknown. CDR1 MNHEY and CDR2 SVGAGI come from the germline V gene. The junction had 3 bases not matched to a gene; V was cut back by 2 bases and J by 6 bases. This CDR3 spans 13 amino acids. This entry comes from a study of cytomegalovirus exposure and HLA in healthy donors. Study-wide background: Clustering assigned 70% to 85% of the approximately 400 genotyped donors to the Caucasian-associated ancestry cluster.

Study-wide results and caveats: The classifier was said to identify cytomegalovirus status with high specificity and sensitivity. The authors listed 150 or so TCR beta chains as cytomegalovirus-associated. In vitro assays verified that three CMV-associated chains recognized CMV antigens specifically.

The primer mix had 60 Vbeta and 13 Jbeta primers. The method was immunoSEQ multiplex PCR; TCRdb's version includes in-frame clones alone and lacks a portion of them. The sample carries around 150,000 clones, 80% to 90% recorded once. This rearrangement joins TRBV6-5 to TRBJ1-2, with 7 bases that match TRBD1. The receptor comes from a woman in her late teens or twenties in good health and CMV-seronegative. The sample comprised PBMCs. For the CDR3, the DNA is TGTGCCAGCAGTTACGGGCAGGGGGATGGCTACACCTTC. This sequence encodes CASSYGQGDGYTF.